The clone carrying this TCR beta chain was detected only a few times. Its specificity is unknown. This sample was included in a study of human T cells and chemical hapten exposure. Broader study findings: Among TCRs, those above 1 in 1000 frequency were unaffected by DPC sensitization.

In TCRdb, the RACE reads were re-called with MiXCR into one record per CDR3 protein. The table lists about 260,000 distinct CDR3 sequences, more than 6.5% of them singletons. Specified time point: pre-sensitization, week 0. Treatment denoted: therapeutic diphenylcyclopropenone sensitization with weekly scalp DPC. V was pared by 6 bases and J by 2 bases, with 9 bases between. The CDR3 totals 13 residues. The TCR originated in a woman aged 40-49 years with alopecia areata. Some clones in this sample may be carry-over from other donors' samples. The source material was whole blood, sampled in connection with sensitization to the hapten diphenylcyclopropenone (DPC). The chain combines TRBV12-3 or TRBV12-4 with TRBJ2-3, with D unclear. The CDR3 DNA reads TGTGCCAGCAGCAAGATGTCCACAGATACGCAGTATTTT. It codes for CASSKMSTDTQYF.